The T cell receptor (beta chain) under discussion was sequenced for a study of control samples from healthy donors and cancer patients. The repertoire was sequenced with immunoSEQ multiplex PCR; TCRdb's copy has only in-frame clones and lacks some. This sample has fewer than 150,000 clones, with roughly 90% found just once. Trimming stripped 0 bases from V and 4 bases from J, with 3 bases between. The CDR3 consists of 12 residues. Germline V gives CDR1 SEHNR, CDR2 FQNEAQ (reference sequence). A note on this clone: Within the sample, other DNA sequences also encode this same CDR3.

The V call is TRBV7-9, the J call TRBJ1-1; D ambiguous. This TCR was recovered from a man in his late teens or twenties in good health. The specimen sequenced was blood. The CDR3 is CASSLAATEAFF. DNA for the CDR3: TGTGCCAGCAGCTTAGCGGCCACTGAAGCTTTCTTT.